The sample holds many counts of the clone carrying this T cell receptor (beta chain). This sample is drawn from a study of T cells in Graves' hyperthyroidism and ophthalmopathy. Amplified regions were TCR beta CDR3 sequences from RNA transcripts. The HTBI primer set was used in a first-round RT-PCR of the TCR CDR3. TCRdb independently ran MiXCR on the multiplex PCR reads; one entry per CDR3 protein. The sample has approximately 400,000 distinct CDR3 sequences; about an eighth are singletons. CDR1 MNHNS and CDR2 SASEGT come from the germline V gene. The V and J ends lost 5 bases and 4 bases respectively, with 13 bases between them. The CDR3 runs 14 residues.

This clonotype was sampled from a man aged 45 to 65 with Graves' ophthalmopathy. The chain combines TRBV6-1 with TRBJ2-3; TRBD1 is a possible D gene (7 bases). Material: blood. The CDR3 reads CASSWRGPSDTQYF. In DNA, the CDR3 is TGTGCCAGCAGTTGGAGGGGGCCTTCAGATACGCAGTATTTT.